Described below is a single T cell receptor (beta chain) sequence and its context. The record originates from a study of blood T cell repertoires in COVID-19. Whole-study context: Whether acute or convalescent, the COVID-19 samples came from the United States, Italy and Spain. The analysed material was cDNA or gDNA that came from T cells, B-cell-depleted T cells, or PBMCs.

The authors' processing: Using reference gene primer amplification, nucleated cell counts were estimated. Measured with immunoSEQ multiplex PCR; TCRdb has only the in-frame clones, and not every one. For V, J and clone size, that table is used; D and trimming come from the DNA. This table has fewer than 80,000 clones, around 89% appearing once. The TCR comes from a human donor in a cohort sampled during active COVID-19. Sequenced: peripheral blood.

CDR3 sequence: CASSLAGRGLAGVGGSEQFF. In nucleotides, the CDR3 is TGTGCCAGCAGCTTAGCGGGGAGGGGACTAGCGGGAGTGGGGGGGAGTGAGCAGTTCTTC. This chain connects TRBV7-6 to TRBJ2-1; 14 nucleotides line up with TRBD2. V was pared by 0 bases and J by 9 bases, with 16 bases of the junction left unmatched. The length of the CDR3 is 20 residues. Germline-derived CDR1 and CDR2 are SGHVS and FNYEAQ.